One sample yielded the 22 T cell receptor beta chains listed below, sequenced in a study of regulatory T cells in long-lasting Graves disease. Noted time point: persistent/refractory GD, antithyroid drugs over 5 years with positive TRAb. RNA from PBMCs was the source of the TCR library. Through Arm-PCR of CDR3 regions and iRepertoire HTBI primers, TCR beta libraries were built. TCRdb redid the calling of the multiplex PCR reads with MiXCR, one entry per CDR3 protein. Among around 500,000 distinct CDR3 sequences listed, 20% to 25% were seen once. The specimen comprised peripheral blood mononuclear cells (PBMCs), sampled when the disease was refractory, from a patient treated with antithyroid drugs. These receptors all stem from a female donor with Graves disease.

This clonotype was counted at least ten times. The gene calls are TRBV6-4 and TRBJ2-5; TRBD1 matches at 7 bases. The CDR3 contains 13 residues. In germline, CDR1 is MRHNA, CDR2 SNTAGT. V trimming: 6 bases; J trimming: 1 base; junction bases outside the gene matches: 2. The CDR3 loop reads CASRRDSQETQYF. The CDR3 nucleotides are TGTGCCAGCAGAAGGGACAGCCAAGAGACCCAGTACTTC.

This clonotype occurred many times. The V and J genes are TRBV15 and TRBJ1-4; no definite D call. V lost 0 bases, J lost 8 bases, and 13 bases lay in between. The V gene's germline CDR1 is LNHNV and CDR2 YYDKDF (reference sequence). The CDR3 contains 15 residues. The CDR3 DNA is TGTGCCACCAGCAGAGAGACGGGCCCTGACGAAAAACTGTTTTTT. This codes for CATSRETGPDEKLFF.

This clonotype was observed a few times. V usage is TRBV5-1 and J usage is TRBJ2-7; 7 nucleotides match TRBD1. This CDR3 comprises 13 residues. V shed 8 bases and J 2 bases; nucleotides not matched to a gene: 7. Germline CDR1 SGHRS, CDR2 YFSETQ. The CDR3 sequence is CASKAGTAYEQYF. CDR3 bases: TGCGCCAGTAAAGCCGGGACAGCCTACGAGCAGTACTTC. The entire variable domain, with the rest obtained from reference TRBV5-1 and TRBJ2-7, is as follows: KAGVTQTPRYLIKTRGQQVTLSCSPISGHRSVSWYQQTPGQGLQFLFEYFSETQRNKGNFPGRFSGRQFSNSRSEMNVSTLELGDSALYLCASKAGTAYEQYFGPGTRLTVT.

The V and J genes are TRBV6-5 and TRBJ2-6, with 8 nucleotides matching TRBD1. Germline V CDR1 and CDR2: MNHEY, SVGAGI. V shed 2 bases, J shed 5 bases, and the junction held 11 bases outside the gene matches. The CDR3 extends over 18 amino acids. The CDR3 here is CASSYRTGGPLRANVLTF. The CDR3 DNA sequence: TGTGCCAGCAGTTACCGAACAGGGGGGCCCCTGAGGGCCAACGTCCTGACTTTC.

The chain recombines TRBV18 with TRBJ1-3; D is possibly TRBD1 (5 bases). CDR3 length equals 17 residues. Trimming took 4 bases from V and 0 from J, leaving 16 bases between them. Germline V CDR1 and CDR2: KGHSH, LQKENI. The CDR3 reads CASSRGPSIYSGNTIYF. The CDR3 DNA sequence: TGTGCCAGCTCACGGGGACCGTCCATCTACTCTGGAAACACCATATATTTT. Full variable domain (remainder filled in from reference TRBV18 and TRBJ1-3): NAGVMQNPRHLVRRRGQEARLRCSPMKGHSHVYWYRQLPEEGLKFMVYLQKENIIDESGMPKERFSAEFPKEGPSILRIQQVVRGDSAAYFCASSRGPSIYSGNTIYFGEGSWLTVV.

This clonotype was counted a few times. This chain links TRBV6-1 with TRBJ1-2, with D unresolved. Trimming pared 5 bases from V and 8 bases from J, leaving 9 bases between. From germline, CDR1 is MNHNS and CDR2 SASEGT. The CDR3 has 11 residues. The CDR3 loop is CASSRQRGYTF. CDR3 DNA: TGTGCCAGCAGTCGCCAACGGGGCTACACCTTC.

The gene calls are TRBV2 and TRBJ2-3, with D perhaps matching TRBD2 (6 bases). Germline loops: CDR1 SNHLY, CDR2 FYNNEI. The CDR3 covers 17 residues. V was shortened by 8 bases and J by 0 bases, with 21 bases between the two germline ends. The CDR3 sequence is CASLRRGGKFSTDTQYF. Written as DNA, the CDR3 is TGTGCCAGCCTCAGGAGAGGCGGGAAGTTTAGCACAGATACGCAGTATTTT.

V usage is TRBV10-3 and J usage is TRBJ2-6; TRBD2 agrees at 7 bases. CDR1 is ENHRY and CDR2 is SYGVKD in the germline V gene. This CDR3 contains 15 residues. V was clipped by 8 bases and J by 3 bases; unmatched bases: 7. The CDR3 bases are TGTGCCATCCGGGAGGTGGCAGATGGGGCCAACGTCCTGACTTTC. Its protein product is CAIREVADGANVLTF.

The sample holds a few counts of this clonotype. This chain uses TRBV20-1 with TRBJ2-7; 8 bases match TRBD1. CDR1 is DFQATT and CDR2 is SNEGSKA in the germline V gene (reference sequence). This CDR3 contains 15 residues. V dropped 3 bases and J dropped 1; count of bases not matched to a gene: 8. CDR3 nucleotides: TGCAGTGCTAGTGTAAACAGGGGGTTGTCCTACGAGCAGTACTTC. It specifies CSASVNRGLSYEQYF.

This clonotype was picked up a small number of times. The chain recombines TRBV15 with TRBJ2-7; D may match TRBD1 or TRBD2 (5 bases each). This CDR3 region has 15 residues. In germline, CDR1 is LNHNV, CDR2 YYDKDF (reference sequence). Trimming shortened V by 5 bases and J by 0 bases, and 14 bases separated the two germline ends. As DNA, the CDR3 is TGTGCCACCAGCCCCCGGGACGTAAACTCCTACGAGCAGTACTTC. Its translation is CATSPRDVNSYEQYF.

Worth noting for this clonotype: A much larger clone is a single base away; this may be a read error. V gene TRBV2 combines with J gene TRBJ1-1, with D possibly being TRBD1 (5 bases). The CDR3 has 13 residues. Per the germline V gene, CDR1 is SNHLY and CDR2 is FYNNEI. CDR3 sequence reads: CASWGRLNTKAFF. The CDR3 bases are TGTGCCAGCTGGGGACGTCTGAACACTAAAGCTTTCTTT.

This clonotype was observed many times. J is TRBJ1-1 and V is TRBV20-1; TRBD1 might be the D (5 bases). CDR3 length equals 14 residues. The germline CDR1 and CDR2 sequences are DFQATT and SNEGSKA (reference sequence). Trimming pared 3 bases from V and 0 bases from J, leaving 11 bases between. This CDR3 reads CSARAGTLNTEAFF. In DNA, the CDR3 is TGCAGTGCTAGGGCCGGGACCTTGAACACTGAAGCTTTCTTT.

There are a few counts of this clonotype. This chain connects TRBV7-9 to TRBJ2-7; unclear D gene. Germline V gene sequence: CDR1 SEHNR, CDR2 FQNEAQ (reference sequence). The V end lost 2 bases, the J end lost 0 bases, and 14 bases lay between the germline ends. This CDR3 comprises 16 residues. CDR3 DNA: TGTGCCAGCAGCTTATTAGTGAGACTTTCCTCCTACGAGCAGTACTTC. It is translated as CASSLLVRLSSYEQYF.

This clonotype came up a few times. The V gene is TRBV4-1, the J gene TRBJ2-7; maybe TRBD1 (5 bases). CDR1 MGHRA and CDR2 YSYEKL come from the germline V gene. CDR3 length: 15 amino acids. Deletions cut 1 base from V and 10 bases from J, with 20 bases between. Here the CDR3 reads CASSQVGRALGPQYF. CDR3 nucleotides: TGCGCCAGCAGCCAAGTGGGGCGAGCCCTCGGGCCACAGTACTTC.

This clonotype was observed many times. This chain connects TRBV27 to TRBJ1-1; 8 bases fit TRBD1. The CDR3 sequence is 18 residues long. V lost 3 bases, J lost 4 bases, and 16 bases stayed unmatched. CDR1 and CDR2 from the germline V gene are MNHEY and SMNVEV (reference sequence). Here the CDR3 DNA reads TGTGCCAGCAGTTTTGGGCCAGGGGGCGTCGCGTTGGGCACTGAAGCTTTCTTT. It codes for CASSFGPGGVALGTEAFF.

V usage is TRBV30 and J usage is TRBJ1-5, with D possibly being TRBD1 (6 bases). Germline-derived CDR1 and CDR2 are GTSNPN and SVGIG (reference sequence). The CDR3 runs to 15 residues. V dropped 3 bases and J dropped 6 bases, with 18 bases sitting between them. CDR3 loop: CAWSPGTLGGQPQHF. CDR3 in DNA: TGTGCCTGGAGCCCGGGGACACTGGGGGGTCAGCCCCAGCATTTT. The entire variable domain, with the rest obtained from reference TRBV30 and TRBJ1-5, is as follows: SQTIHQWPATLVQPVGSPLSLECTVEGTSNPNLYWYRQAAGRGLQLLFYSVGIGQISSEVPQNLSASRPQDRQFILSSKKLLLSDSGFYLCAWSPGTLGGQPQHFGDGTRLSIL.

This chain connects TRBV7-9 to TRBJ2-5; possible D gene TRBD1, 7 bases. Germline CDR1 SEHNR, CDR2 FQNEAQ (reference sequence). The CDR3 loop spans 13 amino acids. Trimming removed 11 bases from V and 5 bases from J, with 18 bases in between. The CDR3 sequence is CAASGGNLETQYF. The CDR3 DNA reads TGTGCCGCCTCAGGGGGGAATTTGGAGACCCAGTACTTC.

This clonotype was picked up a small number of times. The chain is built from TRBV24-1 and TRBJ2-5; 10 bases are shared with TRBD1. V shed 4 bases and J 7 bases; nucleotides not matched to a gene: 14. The CDR3 contains 17 residues. Germline CDR1 and CDR2: KGHDR and SFDVKD. CDR3 nucleotides: TGTGCCACCAGTGACACCCACCGACAGGGGGCTTTAAGGACCCAGTACTTC. Translated, it gives CATSDTHRQGALRTQYF.

This clonotype was recorded at least ten times. This chain connects TRBV18 to TRBJ2-7; 10 bases align to TRBD2. Germline CDR1 KGHSH, CDR2 LQKENI. This CDR3 has 13 amino acids. With V trimmed by 6 bases and J by 6 bases, 5 bases remained unmatched. CDR3 loop: CASSPSGGGEQYF. The DNA of the CDR3 is TGTGCCAGCTCCCCGAGCGGGGGGGGCGAGCAGTACTTC. The full variable domain, in which reference TRBV18 and TRBJ2-7 provide the parts outside the CDR3, is NAGVMQNPRHLVRRRGQEARLRCSPMKGHSHVYWYRQLPEEGLKFMVYLQKENIIDESGMPKERFSAEFPKEGPSILRIQQVVRGDSAAYFCASSPSGGGEQYFGPGTRLTVT.

Many counts were recorded for this clonotype. The chain has TRBV12-3 or TRBV12-4 and TRBJ1-1, with 7 bases matching TRBD1. This CDR3 contains 14 residues. With V trimmed by 3 bases and J by 5 bases, 6 bases remained unmatched. The CDR3 DNA sequence: TGTGCCAGCAGTTTCGAGGGGGCCAGGACTGAAGCTTTCTTT. As protein: CASSFEGARTEAFF.

The chain joins TRBV29-1 to TRBJ1-2; 8 nucleotides align to TRBD1. The CDR3 contains 15 residues. Trimming took 6 bases from V and 3 from J; bases not matched to a gene: 12. Germline V gene lookup returns CDR1 SQVTM and CDR2 ANQGSEA. The CDR3 protein is CSVRGRTGGHYGYTF. As DNA, the CDR3 is TGCAGCGTCCGGGGAAGAACAGGGGGTCACTATGGCTACACCTTC.

In this sample, this clonotype turned up many times. The chain links TRBV6-1 to TRBJ2-4, with unresolved D. The CDR3 is 15 amino acids. Germline values: CDR1 MNHNS, CDR2 SASEGT. V was clipped by 6 bases and J by 1 base, with 13 bases between them. CDR3 bases: TGTGCCAGCAGGGGTGGGTTCCTGGCCAAAAACATTCAGTACTTC. This gives the protein CASRGGFLAKNIQYF.